The 4 T cell receptor beta chains given below trace back to one sample, sequenced in a study of memory CD4+ T cells and cytomegalovirus serostatus. The sort gate was single viable CD3+CD4+CD8-CD45RO+ cells for memory CD4+ T cells. Libraries were prepared by immunoSEQ multiplex PCR; TCRdb keeps only in-frame clonotypes and omits some of them. The sample records fewer than 35,000 clones, about 70% being singletons. The sample comprised memory CD4+ T cells from blood. The receptors were gathered from an adult in good health and CMV-seronegative.

The rearrangement joins TRBV7-6 to TRBJ1-6, with TRBD1 matching over 10 bases. CDR1 SGHVS and CDR2 FNYEAQ come from the germline V gene. The CDR3 is 16 amino acids. The V and J ends lost 4 bases and 7 bases, in that order; junction bases with no gene match: 7. In nucleotides, the CDR3 is TGTGCCAGCAGCTCAATGACAGGGGGCGGGAATTCACCCCTCCACTTT. This codes for CASSSMTGGGNSPLHF.

This clone was observed a single time. V gene TRBV7-9 combines with J gene TRBJ2-7; 11 positions agree with TRBD2. J was trimmed by 3 bases and V by 2 bases; bases with no gene match: 6. This CDR3 comprises 16 residues. CDR1 is SEHNR and CDR2 is FQNEAQ in the germline V gene (reference sequence). The CDR3 bases are TGTGCCAGCAGCTTAAATCGACTAGCGGGAAACTACGAGCAGTACTTC. It translates to CASSLNRLAGNYEQYF. The full variable domain, with the rest looked up from reference TRBV7-9 and TRBJ2-7, is DTGVSQNPRHKITKRGQNVTFRCDPISEHNRLYWYRQTLGQGPEFLTYFQNEAQLEKSRLLSDRFSAERPKGSFSTLEIQRTEQGDSAMYLCASSLNRLAGNYEQYFGPGTRLTVT.

This sequence joins TRBV7-2 and TRBJ1-2, with D possibly matching TRBD1 (5 bases). The V and J ends lost 2 bases and 4 bases respectively, with 14 bases between them. There are 15 residues in the CDR3. The V gene's germline CDR1 is SGHTA and CDR2 FQGNSA. CDR3 bases: TGTGCCAGCAGCTTATTAGGACACTCCATCTATGGCTACACCTTC. The encoded protein is CASSLLGHSIYGYTF. The whole variable domain, remainder taken from reference TRBV7-2 and TRBJ1-2, is GAGVSQSPSNKVTEKGKDVELRCDPISGHTALYWYRQSLGQGLEFLIYFQGNSAPDKSGLPSDRFSAERTGGSVSTLTIQRTQQEDSAVYLCASSLLGHSIYGYTFGSGTRLTVV.

The chain joins TRBV11-2 to TRBJ1-3; D call uncertain. The CDR3 sequence is 14 residues long. Trimming cost V 5 bases and J 0 bases, with 8 bases left between them. Germline values: CDR1 SGHAT, CDR2 FQNNGV. CDR3 sequence (DNA): TGTGCCAGCAGCGCCACAGACTCTGGAAACACCATATATTTT. Translating it yields CASSATDSGNTIYF.